The present T cell receptor (beta chain) was sequenced within a study of blood T cell repertoires in COVID-19. About the study: Sample material is recorded as cDNA or gDNA derived from T cells, B-cell-depleted T cells, or PBMCs.

The method was immunoSEQ multiplex PCR; TCRdb's version includes in-frame clones alone and lacks a portion of them. The sample consists of some 260,000 clones, roughly 80% of them appearing once. Unmatched junction bases numbered 6, after V lost 6 bases and J lost 5 bases. Germline loops: CDR1 MNHEY, CDR2 SVGAGI. CDR3 size: 13 residues. Sequenced sample: peripheral blood. This clonotype was obtained from a woman in her 40s with active or convalescent COVID-19. V usage is TRBV6-5 and J usage is TRBJ2-5; TRBD2 matches at 7 bases. The CDR3 DNA sequence: TGTGCCAGCAGGATGGCGGGGGAGGAGACCCAGTACTTC. Residues: CASRMAGEETQYF.